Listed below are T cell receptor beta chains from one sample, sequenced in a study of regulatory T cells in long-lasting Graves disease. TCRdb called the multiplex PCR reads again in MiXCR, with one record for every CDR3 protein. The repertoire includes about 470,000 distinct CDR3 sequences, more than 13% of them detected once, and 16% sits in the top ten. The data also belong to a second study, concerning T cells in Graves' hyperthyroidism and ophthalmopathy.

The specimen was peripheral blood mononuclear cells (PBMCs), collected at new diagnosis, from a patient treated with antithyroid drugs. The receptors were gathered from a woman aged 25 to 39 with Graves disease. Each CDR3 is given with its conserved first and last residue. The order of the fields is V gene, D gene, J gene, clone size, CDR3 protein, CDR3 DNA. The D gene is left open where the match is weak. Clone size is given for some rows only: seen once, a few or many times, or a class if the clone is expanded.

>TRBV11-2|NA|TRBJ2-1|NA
CASSPPQGGSYNEQFF
TGTGCCAGCAGCCCGCCACAAGGCGGCTCCTACAATGAGCAGTTCTTC
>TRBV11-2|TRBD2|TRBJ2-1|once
CASSPRLAGWSPNEQFF
TGTGCCAGCAGCCCCCGGCTAGCGGGATGGAGCCCCAATGAGCAGTTCTTC
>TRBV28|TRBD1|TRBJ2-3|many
CASSFWRDRGPDTQYF
TGTGCCAGCAGTTTTTGGCGGGACAGGGGGCCAGATACGCAGTATTTT
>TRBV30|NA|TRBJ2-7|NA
CAWSVYGPDFGPLNEQYF
TGTGCCTGGAGTGTATACGGGCCGGACTTCGGCCCTCTGAACGAGCAGTACTTC
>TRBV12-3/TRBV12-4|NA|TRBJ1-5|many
CASSPQGRNQPQHF
TGTGCCAGCAGCCCACAGGGTCGCAATCAGCCCCAGCATTTT
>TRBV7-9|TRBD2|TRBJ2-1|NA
CASSLGQLAGAYNEQFF
TGTGCCAGCAGCTTAGGTCAACTAGCGGGAGCCTACAATGAGCAGTTCTTC
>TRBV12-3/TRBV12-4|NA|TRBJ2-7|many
CASSLIIHEQYF
TGTGCCAGCAGTTTGATTATTCACGAGCAGTACTTC
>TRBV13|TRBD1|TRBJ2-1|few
CASSLGDRTNEQFF
TGTGCCAGCAGCTTAGGGGACAGGACTAATGAGCAGTTCTTC
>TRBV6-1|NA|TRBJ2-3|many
CASVYLQGLASGSTDTQYF
TGTGCCAGCGTATACCTACAGGGGCTGGCTAGCGGGAGCACAGATACGCAGTATTTT
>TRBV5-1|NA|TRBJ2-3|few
CASSLVHPPGADTQYF
TGCGCCAGCAGCTTGGTTCACCCCCCTGGGGCCGATACGCAGTATTTT
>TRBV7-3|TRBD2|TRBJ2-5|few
CASSPLGGYQETQYF
TGTGCCAGCAGCCCACTGGGGGGGTACCAAGAGACCCAGTACTTC
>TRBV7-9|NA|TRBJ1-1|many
CASSLEAGEAFF
TGTGCCAGCAGCTTAGAGGCAGGGGAAGCTTTCTTT
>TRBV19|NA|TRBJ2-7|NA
CASSIFPFDNSYEQYF
TGTGCCAGTAGTATATTTCCCTTCGACAACTCCTACGAGCAGTACTTC
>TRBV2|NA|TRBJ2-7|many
CASARFRGSYEQYF
TGTGCCAGCGCCCGGTTTAGGGGCTCCTACGAGCAGTACTTC
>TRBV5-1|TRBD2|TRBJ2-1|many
CASSLALAGGYEQFF
TGCGCCAGCAGCTTGGCGCTAGCGGGAGGATATGAGCAGTTCTTC
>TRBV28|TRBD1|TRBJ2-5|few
CASSSSGTGKETQYF
TGTGCCAGCAGTTCGTCAGGGACAGGGAAAGAGACCCAGTACTTC
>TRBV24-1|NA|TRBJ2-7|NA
CATSDARTADVYEQYF
TGTGCCACCAGTGACGCCCGGACAGCGGACGTCTACGAGCAGTACTTC
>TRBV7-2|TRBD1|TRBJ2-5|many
CASSLAVSGGGKTQYF
TGTGCCAGCAGCTTAGCAGTCTCAGGGGGCGGAAAGACCCAGTACTTC
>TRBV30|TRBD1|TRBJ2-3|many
CAWSTTGGTQYF
TGTGCCTGGAGTACGACAGGGGGTACGCAGTATTTT
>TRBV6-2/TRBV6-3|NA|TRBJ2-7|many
CASSGPSKYEQYF
TGTGCCAGCAGTGGGCCGAGTAAGTACGAGCAGTACTTC
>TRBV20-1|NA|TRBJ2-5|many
CSARGHWKQETQYF
TGCAGTGCTAGGGGACACTGGAAGCAAGAGACCCAGTACTTC
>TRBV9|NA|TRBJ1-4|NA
CASSVGSVSNEKLFF
TGTGCCAGCAGCGTAGGTTCAGTTTCCAATGAAAAACTGTTTTTT
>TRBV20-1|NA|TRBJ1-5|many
CSASASSNQPQHF
TGCAGTGCTAGTGCCAGTAGCAATCAGCCCCAGCATTTT
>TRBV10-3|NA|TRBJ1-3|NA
CAISERDQPSGNTIYF
TGTGCCATCAGTGAAAGGGACCAACCCTCTGGAAACACCATATATTTT
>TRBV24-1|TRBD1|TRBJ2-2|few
CATKTGETGELFF
TGTGCCACCAAGACAGGGGAAACCGGGGAGCTGTTTTTT
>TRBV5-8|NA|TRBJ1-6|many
CASSLGVSPLHF
TGTGCCAGCAGTCTGGGGGTGTCACCCCTCCACTTT
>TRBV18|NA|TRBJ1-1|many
CASSPKMNTEAFF
TGTGCCAGCTCACCCAAGATGAACACTGAAGCTTTCTTT
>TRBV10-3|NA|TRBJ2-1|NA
CASCRDPQTYNEQFF
TGTGCCTCTTGTCGGGACCCCCAAACTTACAATGAGCAGTTCTTC
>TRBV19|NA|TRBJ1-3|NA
CASNTGSAGNTIYF
TGTGCCAGTAATACAGGGAGCGCTGGAAACACCATATATTTT
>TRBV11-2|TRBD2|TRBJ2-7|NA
CASSQLAGRYEQYF
TGTGCCAGCAGCCAACTCGCCGGGAGGTACGAGCAGTACTTC
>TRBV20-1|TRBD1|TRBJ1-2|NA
CSARVVGQEIRGYTF
TGCAGTGCCAGAGTTGTCGGACAGGAAATCCGTGGCTACACCTTC
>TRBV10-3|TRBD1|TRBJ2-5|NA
CATGTGGRETQYF
TGTGCCACTGGGACAGGGGGAAGGGAGACCCAGTACTTC
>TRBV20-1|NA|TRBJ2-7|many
CSVPDRGGYEQYF
TGCAGTGTACCCGACAGGGGAGGGTACGAGCAGTACTTC
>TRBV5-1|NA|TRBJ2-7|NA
CASREDNYEQYF
TGCGCCAGCAGAGAGGACAACTACGAGCAGTACTTC
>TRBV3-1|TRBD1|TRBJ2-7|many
CASRHSGTGGYEQYF
TGTGCCAGCAGGCATTCCGGGACAGGCGGTTACGAGCAGTACTTC
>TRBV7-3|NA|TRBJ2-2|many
CASSLTAGQMNTGELFF
TGTGCCAGCAGCTTAACGGCGGGACAAATGAACACCGGGGAGCTGTTTTTT
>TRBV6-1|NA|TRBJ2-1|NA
CAVRGQVNEQFF
TGTGCCGTCCGGGGTCAGGTCAATGAGCAGTTCTTC
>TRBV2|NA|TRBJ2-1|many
CASSADRRLNEQFF
TGTGCCAGCAGCGCAGATCGGAGACTCAATGAGCAGTTCTTC
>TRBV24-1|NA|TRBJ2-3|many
CATTSRDSTDTQYF
TGTGCCACCACATCTCGAGATAGCACAGATACGCAGTATTTT
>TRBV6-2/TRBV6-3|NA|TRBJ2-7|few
CASNPAGEGNYEQYF
TGTGCCAGCAACCCGGCAGGGGAGGGGAACTACGAGCAGTACTTC
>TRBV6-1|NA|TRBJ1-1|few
CASSPGPLQRAFF
TGTGCCAGCAGTCCCGGGCCGTTACAAAGGGCTTTCTTT
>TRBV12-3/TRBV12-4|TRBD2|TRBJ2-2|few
CASGGLAGSGELFF
TGTGCCAGCGGGGGATTAGCGGGCTCCGGGGAGCTGTTTTTT
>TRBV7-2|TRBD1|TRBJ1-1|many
CASSWGQGSTEAFF
TGTGCCAGCAGCTGGGGACAGGGGAGCACTGAAGCTTTCTTT
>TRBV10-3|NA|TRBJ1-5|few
CAISESGTQGVQPQHF
TGTGCCATCAGTGAGTCGGGGACCCAGGGAGTTCAGCCCCAGCATTTT
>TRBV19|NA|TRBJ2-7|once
CASSIGTTSSYEQYF
TGTGCCAGTAGTATAGGGACAACCAGCTCCTACGAGCAGTACTTC
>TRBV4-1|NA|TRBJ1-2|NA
CASSLTQGSLGYGYTF
TGCGCCAGCAGCCTCACCCAGGGTTCCCTCGGCTATGGCTACACCTTC
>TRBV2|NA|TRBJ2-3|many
CASSLNRADTQYF
TGTGCCAGCAGTCTCAACAGGGCAGATACGCAGTATTTT
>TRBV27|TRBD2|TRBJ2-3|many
CASSPQLAGTARTQYF
TGTGCCAGCAGTCCCCAACTAGCGGGAACTGCCCGGACGCAGTATTTT
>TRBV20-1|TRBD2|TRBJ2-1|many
CSATTSGSGSSYNEQFF
TGCAGTGCTACGACTAGCGGGAGCGGTAGCTCCTACAATGAGCAGTTCTTC
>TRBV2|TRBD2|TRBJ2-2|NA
CASRVAGGRTGELFF
TGTGCCAGCAGGGTAGCGGGAGGGCGGACCGGGGAGCTGTTTTTT
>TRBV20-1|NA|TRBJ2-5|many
CSAEFETQYF
TGCAGTGCAGAGTTCGAGACCCAGTACTTC
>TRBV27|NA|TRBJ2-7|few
CASSPYSGYEQYF
TGTGCCAGCAGCCCTTATAGTGGATACGAGCAGTACTTC
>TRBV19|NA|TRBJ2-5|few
CASSIFVGTQYF
TGTGCCAGTAGTATTTTCGTGGGGACCCAGTACTTC
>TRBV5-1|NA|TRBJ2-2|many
CASTTSGPRRGTGELFF
TGCGCCAGCACCACGTCGGGACCTCGGAGGGGCACCGGGGAGCTGTTTTTT